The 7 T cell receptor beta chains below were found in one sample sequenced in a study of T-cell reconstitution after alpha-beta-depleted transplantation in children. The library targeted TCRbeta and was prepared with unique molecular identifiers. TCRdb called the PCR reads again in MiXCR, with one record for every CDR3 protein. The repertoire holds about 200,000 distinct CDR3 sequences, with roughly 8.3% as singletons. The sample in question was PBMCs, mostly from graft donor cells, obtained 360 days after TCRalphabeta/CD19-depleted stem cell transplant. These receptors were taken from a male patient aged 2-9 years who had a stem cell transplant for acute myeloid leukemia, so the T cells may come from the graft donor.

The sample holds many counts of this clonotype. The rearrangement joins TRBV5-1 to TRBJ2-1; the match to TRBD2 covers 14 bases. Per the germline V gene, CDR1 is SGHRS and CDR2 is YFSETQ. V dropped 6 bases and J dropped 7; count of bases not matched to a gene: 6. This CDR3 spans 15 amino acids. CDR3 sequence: CASKVGLAGENEQFF. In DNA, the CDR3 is TGCGCCAGCAAGGTGGGACTAGCGGGAGAAAATGAGCAGTTCTTC.

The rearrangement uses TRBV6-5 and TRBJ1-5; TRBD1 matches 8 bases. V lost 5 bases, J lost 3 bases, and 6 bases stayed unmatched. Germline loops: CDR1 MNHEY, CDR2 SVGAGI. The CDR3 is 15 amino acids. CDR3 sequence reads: CASSTDRGPNQPQHF. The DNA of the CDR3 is TGTGCCAGCAGTACCGACAGGGGCCCCAATCAGCCCCAGCATTTT.

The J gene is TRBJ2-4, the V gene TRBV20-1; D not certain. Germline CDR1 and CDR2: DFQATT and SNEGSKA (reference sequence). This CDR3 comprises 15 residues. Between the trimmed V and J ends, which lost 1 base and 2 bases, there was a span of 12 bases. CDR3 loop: CSARVSTGPKNIQYF. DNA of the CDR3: TGCAGTGCTAGAGTTTCGACGGGCCCCAAAAACATTCAGTACTTC.

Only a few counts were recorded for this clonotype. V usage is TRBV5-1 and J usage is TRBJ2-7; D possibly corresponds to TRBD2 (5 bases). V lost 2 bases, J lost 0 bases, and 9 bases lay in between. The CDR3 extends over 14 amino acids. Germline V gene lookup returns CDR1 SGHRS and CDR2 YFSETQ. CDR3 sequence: CASSFSGDSYEQYV. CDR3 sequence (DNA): TGCGCCAGCAGCTTCTCCGGGGACTCCTACGAGCAGTACGTC.

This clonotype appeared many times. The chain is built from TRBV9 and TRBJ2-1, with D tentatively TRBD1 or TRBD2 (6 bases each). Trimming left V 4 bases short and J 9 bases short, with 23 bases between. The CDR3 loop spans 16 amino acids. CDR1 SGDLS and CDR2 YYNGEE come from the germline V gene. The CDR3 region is CASSLVGEGGGSEQFF. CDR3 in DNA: TGTGCCAGCAGCCTAGTAGGTGAGGGGGGTGGAAGTGAGCAGTTCTTC.

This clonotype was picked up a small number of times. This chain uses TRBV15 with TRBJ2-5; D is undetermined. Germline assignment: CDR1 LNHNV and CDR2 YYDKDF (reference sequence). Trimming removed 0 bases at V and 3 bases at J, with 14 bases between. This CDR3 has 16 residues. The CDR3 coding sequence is TGTGCCACCAGCAGAGAGCCTATAGTTGGGGAAGAGACCCAGTACTTC. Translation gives CATSREPIVGEETQYF.

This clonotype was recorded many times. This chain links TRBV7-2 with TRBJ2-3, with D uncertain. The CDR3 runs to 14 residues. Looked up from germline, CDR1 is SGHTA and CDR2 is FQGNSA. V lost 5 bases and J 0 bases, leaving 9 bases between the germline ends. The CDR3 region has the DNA TGTGCCAGCAGCCCCACCTGGAGCACAGATACGCAGTATTTT. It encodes CASSPTWSTDTQYF.